The entry below describes one TCR beta chain. The antigen is not known. TCRdb keeps only in-frame clones here, not all; method: immunoSEQ multiplex PCR. The sample holds approximately 81,000 clones, around 79% seen once. Focal radiation plus CTLA-4 blockade with ipilimumab was given to patients with chemo-refractory metastatic non-small-cell lung cancer. These data come from a study of radiotherapy plus CTLA-4 blockade in lung cancer. Study-wide context: Among patients, around 18% showed objective responses, and approximately 29% had disease control.

General study points: In blood, TCR clones derived from the tumor expanded after radiotherapy plus ipilimumab. Strongest reported response predictors: early blood clone changes and post-radiation interferon-beta.

The source of this sequence is a human donor with non-small cell lung cancer who had a partial response to radiotherapy plus ipilimumab. Some clones in this sample may be carry-over from other donors' samples. This sample comprised peripheral blood, obtained from a patient treated with radiotherapy plus ipilimumab.

CDR3 in amino acids: CASSRSGNTIYF. The CDR3 DNA sequence: TGTGCCAGCAGCCGCTCTGGAAACACCATATATTTT. The chain uses TRBV11-2 and TRBJ1-3; the D is unclear. CDR3 size: 12 residues. Germline V gene data show CDR1 as SGHAT and CDR2 as FQNNGV. Trimming pared 5 bases from V and 0 bases from J, leaving 2 bases between.